The next 23 T cell receptor beta chains were all read from a single sample in a study of blood T cell repertoires in COVID-19. TCRdb's table, derived via immunoSEQ multiplex PCR, lists solely in-frame clones and lacks some. The repertoire consists of about 80,000 clones, with 80% to 90% occurring once and the leading ten covering around 36%. Sequencing used peripheral blood. The receptors were gathered from a man older than 75 with active or convalescent COVID-19.

V is TRBV27 and J is TRBJ1-2; 8 bases fit TRBD1. The V and J ends lost 5 bases and 3 bases, in that order; junction bases with no gene match: 5. Per germline, CDR1 MNHEY and CDR2 SMNVEV (reference sequence). This CDR3 is built from 14 residues. In DNA form, the CDR3 reads TGTGCCAGCAGTCCGGACAGGGTGTACTATGGCTACACCTTC. Translated: CASSPDRVYYGYTF.

The chain carries TRBV18 and TRBJ2-3; D uncertain. Germline CDR1 reads KGHSH; CDR2 reads LQKENI. This CDR3 spans 13 amino acids. Trimming took 3 bases from V and 0 from J, leaving 4 bases between them. CDR3 DNA: TGTGCCAGCTCACCTCCTAGCACAGATACGCAGTATTTT. This encodes CASSPPSTDTQYF.

This clone was seen once. The gene calls are TRBV5-1 and TRBJ1-6; D gene ambiguous. Between the trimmed V and J ends, which lost 4 bases and 0 bases, there was a span of 14 bases. Germline V gene sequence: CDR1 SGHRS, CDR2 YFSETQ. This CDR3 has 17 amino acids. The CDR3 loop is CASSGEAVSSYNSPLHF. The CDR3, as DNA: TGCGCCAGCAGCGGGGAGGCGGTGAGCTCCTATAATTCACCCCTCCACTTT.

By share of the sample, this clone is medium-sized. This chain links TRBV6-6 with TRBJ2-7, with TRBD1 matching 8 bases. Germline values: CDR1 MNHNY, CDR2 SVGAGI (reference sequence). This CDR3 region has 14 residues. Trimming at V came to 5 bases and at J to 3 bases, leaving 6 bases not matched to a gene. CDR3 bases: TGTGCCAGCAGTCTCTCCGGGACAGGCTACGAGCAGTACTTC. Protein product: CASSLSGTGYEQYF.

V and J are TRBV5-1 and TRBJ2-7; TRBD1 matches 7 bases. Germline V gene sequence: CDR1 SGHRS, CDR2 YFSETQ. With 3 bases clipped from V and 7 bases from J, the junction kept 19 bases outside the gene matches. The length of the CDR3 is 17 residues. The CDR3 protein is CASSSGETAYLTGEQYF. The DNA of the CDR3 is TGCGCCAGCAGCTCCGGCGAGACAGCTTACTTGACAGGGGAGCAGTACTTC.

There are many counts of this clone. The chain joins TRBV30 to TRBJ1-1, with a tentative D call TRBD1 (5 bases). CDR3 length equals 14 residues. V was shortened by 2 bases and J by 1 base, with 11 bases between the two germline ends. Germline assignment: CDR1 GTSNPN and CDR2 SVGIG (reference sequence). CDR3 residues: CAWSTGHENTEAFF. As DNA, the CDR3 is TGTGCCTGGAGTACAGGACACGAGAACACTGAAGCTTTCTTT.

This clone was seen just once. This rearrangement joins TRBV29-1 to TRBJ2-2, with a weak D call TRBD2 (6 bases). V was shortened by 5 bases and J by 2 bases, with 12 bases between the two germline ends. The germline gives CDR1 SQVTM, CDR2 ANQGSEA. The CDR3 covers 14 residues. This CDR3 reads CSVQTSSNTGELFF. CDR3 bases: TGCAGCGTTCAGACTAGTAGCAACACCGGGGAGCTGTTTTTT.

The CDR3 sequence is CASSFAGGQFF. CDR3 in DNA: TGTGCCAGCAGCTTTGCGGGGGGGCAGTTCTTC. The J gene is TRBJ2-1, the V gene TRBV5-5, with 8 bases matching TRBD2. V shed 2 bases and J 12 bases; nucleotides not matched to a gene: 1. This CDR3 has 11 amino acids. Germline V CDR1 and CDR2: SGHKS, YYEKEE (reference sequence).

The rearrangement links TRBV12-5 to TRBJ1-1, with D possibly matching TRBD1 (6 bases). The ends were cut back, 2 bases at V and 4 bases at J, with 17 bases in the middle. In germline, CDR1 is LGHNT, CDR2 FRNRAP. CDR3 length: 16 residues. CDR3 nucleotides: TGTGCTAGTGGTTTGTCCCTACAGGGTGGTGGCACTGAAGCTTTCTTT. This translates into CASGLSLQGGGTEAFF.

This clone was detected only once. This sequence joins TRBV19 and TRBJ1-1, with 8 bases lining up with TRBD1. This CDR3 has 16 residues. The germline V gene has CDR1 LNHDA and CDR2 SQIVND (reference sequence). V shed 5 bases, J shed 3 bases, and the junction held 11 bases outside the gene matches. CDR3 amino acids: CASSEPGQGSHTEAFF. CDR3 bases: TGTGCCAGTAGTGAGCCTGGACAGGGCTCTCACACTGAAGCTTTCTTT. Drawing the rest from reference TRBV19 and TRBJ1-1, the complete variable domain is DGGITQSPKYLFRKEGQNVTLSCEQNLNHDAMYWYRQDPGQGLRLIYYSQIVNDFQKGDIAEGYSVSREKKESFPLTVTSAQKNPTAFYLCASSEPGQGSHTEAFFGQGTRLTVV.

The chain couples TRBV24-1 to TRBJ1-2, with 8 bases fitting TRBD1. The CDR3 length is 15 residues. The trim removed 2 bases at V and 8 bases at J, leaving 9 bases unmatched. Germline values: CDR1 KGHDR, CDR2 SFDVKD. The CDR3 reads CATSDSPGGLSGYTF. The CDR3 DNA reads as TGTGCCACCAGTGATTCGCCAGGGGGCTTATCGGGCTACACCTTC.

The chain is built from TRBV19 and TRBJ2-7; weak D call: TRBD2 (6 bases). The CDR3 sequence is 17 residues long. V was shortened by 2 bases and J by 4 bases, with 21 bases between the two germline ends. The V gene's germline CDR1 is LNHDA and CDR2 SQIVND (reference sequence). CDR3 residues: CASSIKWEASDSYEQYF. The CDR3 DNA sequence: TGTGCCAGTAGTATAAAGTGGGAGGCCTCCGACTCGTACGAGCAGTACTTC.

The rearrangement joins TRBV7-6 to TRBJ1-2, with TRBD1 matching 10 bases. The germline V gene has CDR1 SGHVS and CDR2 FNYEAQ. J gave up 0 bases and V 3 bases, and 1 base lay outside the gene matches. This CDR3 spans 15 amino acids. CDR3 sequence: CASSFGQGANYGYTF. DNA for the CDR3: TGTGCCAGCAGCTTCGGACAGGGGGCTAACTATGGCTACACCTTC.

The chain uses TRBV6-6 and TRBJ2-1, with 7 positions matching TRBD1. Trimming took 2 bases from V and 9 from J; bases not matched to a gene: 7. CDR3 length equals 14 residues. The germline V gene has CDR1 MNHNY and CDR2 SVGAGI (reference sequence). This CDR3 is CASSYPQQGTEQFF. Here the CDR3 DNA reads TGTGCCAGCAGTTACCCCCAACAGGGGACTGAGCAGTTCTTC.

The chain links TRBV5-1 to TRBJ2-5; 10 nucleotides agree with TRBD1. Trimming removed 0 bases from V and 4 bases from J; junction bases left unmatched: 6. CDR1 and CDR2 (germline): SGHRS, YFSETQ. The CDR3 covers 16 residues. DNA of the CDR3: TGCGCCAGCAGCTTGGCCGAAGGACAGGGGGTAGAGACCCAGTACTTC. Encoded protein: CASSLAEGQGVETQYF. The full variable domain, in which reference TRBV5-1 and TRBJ2-5 provide the parts outside the CDR3, is KAGVTQTPRYLIKTRGQQVTLSCSPISGHRSVSWYQQTPGQGLQFLFEYFSETQRNKGNFPGRFSGRQFSNSRSEMNVSTLELGDSALYLCASSLAEGQGVETQYFGPGTRLLVL.

This clone has only a few counts. This chain links TRBV21-1 with TRBJ2-2; the tabulated D call, TRBD1, remains unverified against the DNA. TRBV21-1 is a listed pseudogene. The CDR3 totals 13 residues. CDR3 sequence (DNA): TGTGCCAGTGGACAGGGAAGGACCGGGGAGCTGTTTTTT. The encoded protein is CASGQGRTGELFF.

The CDR3 sequence: CASSPTRNTEAFF. The CDR3 coding sequence is TGTGCCAGCAGTCCCACCAGGAACACTGAAGCTTTCTTT. V gene TRBV28 combines with J gene TRBJ1-1; D gene unclear. Germline V gene sequence: CDR1 MDHEN, CDR2 SYDVKM. Trimming shortened V by 5 bases and J by 1 base, and 8 bases separated the two germline ends. The CDR3 length is 13 residues. The full variable domain, its missing parts supplied by reference TRBV28 and TRBJ1-1, is DVKVTQSSRYLVKRTGEKVFLECVQDMDHENMFWYRQDPGLGLRLIYFSYDVKMKEKGDIPEGYSVSREKKERFSLILESASTNQTSMYLCASSPTRNTEAFFGQGTRLTVV.

The rearrangement links TRBV6-6 to TRBJ1-2, with 9 bases lining up with TRBD1. CDR1 MNHNY and CDR2 SVGAGI come from the germline V gene (reference sequence). Losses at the gene ends were 0 bases for V and 4 bases for J; bases not matched to a gene: 0. The CDR3 spans 14 residues. The CDR3 spells CASSYSGQGYGYTF. The CDR3, as DNA: TGTGCCAGCAGTTACTCGGGACAGGGCTATGGCTACACCTTC.

The rearrangement links TRBV4-3 to TRBJ1-2; 7 bases are shared with TRBD1. J was trimmed by 2 bases and V by 1 base; bases with no gene match: 10. Germline V lookup: CDR1 LGHNA, CDR2 YSLEER. CDR3 length: 17 amino acids. For the CDR3, the DNA is TGCGCCAGCAGCCAAGGTTTGGGACAGTCTTCGAACTATGGCTACACCTTC. Protein sequence: CASSQGLGQSSNYGYTF.

The rearrangement links TRBV27 to TRBJ2-1; 10 bases map to TRBD2. V was clipped by 8 bases and J by 4 bases; unmatched bases: 5. The CDR3 covers 14 residues. Germline V gives CDR1 MNHEY, CDR2 SMNVEV (reference sequence). CDR3 amino acids: CASSSGGTYNEQFF. The CDR3 region has the DNA TGTGCCAGCTCTAGCGGGGGTACTTACAATGAGCAGTTCTTC.

This chain joins TRBV28 and TRBJ1-1, with D tentatively TRBD1 (6 bases). The CDR3 covers 14 residues. Trimming took off 5 bases at V and 11 bases at J, with 21 bases between the two ends. Per the germline V gene, CDR1 is MDHEN and CDR2 is SYDVKM. The CDR3 reads CASSGGPRTATAFF. CDR3 sequence (DNA): TGTGCCAGCAGTGGGGGCCCTCGAACTGCTACGGCTTTCTTT.

The gene calls are TRBV28 and TRBJ2-2; D possibly corresponds to TRBD1 (6 bases). The V gene lost 6 bases and the J gene lost 6 bases, with 8 bases spanning the gap. The CDR3 loop spans 12 amino acids. The germline gives CDR1 MDHEN, CDR2 SYDVKM. The CDR3 region is CASRGAAGELFF. The CDR3 bases are TGTGCCAGCAGGGGGGCGGCCGGGGAGCTGTTTTTT.

V is TRBV6-1 and J is TRBJ2-1, with 15 bases that match TRBD2. The J segment lost 7 bases and the V segment lost 0 bases, leaving 10 bases of the junction unmatched. The V gene's germline CDR1 is MNHNS and CDR2 SASEGT. CDR3 length: 19 amino acids. CDR3: CASSEAGTSGRPLGNEQFF. The CDR3 region has the DNA TGTGCCAGCAGTGAAGCCGGGACTAGCGGGAGGCCACTTGGGAATGAGCAGTTCTTC.